The 21 T cell receptor beta chains listed next were all sequenced from one sample in a study of blood T cells in healthy people across ages. Using a J-beta primer mix together with a sample-barcoded 5' primer, a second PCR was run for 7 to 11 cycles. Using its own MiXCR run on the 5' RACE reads, TCRdb lists one record per CDR3 protein. The sample records more than 1,000,000 distinct CDR3 sequences, under 30% being singletons. These sequences were also reported in another study, on T cells of mothers and their children.

Sequencing was done on a sample of blood. The receptors originated from a girl aged 2 to 10 in good health.

J is TRBJ1-5 and V is TRBV4-3; D unclear. The CDR3 runs 17 residues. V was cut by 0 bases and J by 4 bases, with 16 bases left in between. The germline V gene encodes CDR1 LGHNA and CDR2 YSLEER. CDR3 coding DNA: TGCGCCAGCAGCCAAGATAACTTCGGGGTTAAGAATCAGCCCCAGCATTTT. This gives the protein CASSQDNFGVKNQPQHF.

This chain links TRBV10-2 with TRBJ2-4, with TRBD2 identical over 11 bases. CDR3 length: 14 residues. J lost 6 bases, V lost 6 bases, and 4 bases had no gene match. Germline V lookup: CDR1 WSHSY, CDR2 SAAADI. The CDR3 DNA is TGCGCCAGCAGAGAACTAGCGGGAGTAAACATTCAGTACTTC. It translates to CASRELAGVNIQYF.

This clonotype was counted between two and nine times. This chain joins TRBV12-3 or TRBV12-4 and TRBJ2-5, with 10 positions matching TRBD1. Judging by the DNA end, TRBJ2-1 fits better; the J call may be wrong. CDR3 length: 15 residues. The CDR3 protein is CASSWRTGGGDEQFF. CDR3 coding DNA: TGTGCCAGCAGTTGGAGGACAGGGGGAGGGGATGAGCAGTTCTTC.

This clonotype was seen more than once but under ten times. The rearrangement joins TRBV9 to TRBJ2-1, with 9 bases fitting TRBD2. The CDR3 consists of 17 residues. J gave up 5 bases and V 4 bases, and 13 bases lay outside the gene matches. The germline CDR1 and CDR2 sequences are SGDLS and YYNGEE. The chain's CDR3 is CASSPREGASGDNEQFF. The CDR3 nucleotides read TGTGCCAGCAGCCCGAGGGAGGGGGCTAGCGGGGACAATGAGCAGTTCTTC.

V gene TRBV6-5 combines with J gene TRBJ2-1; D not certain. The end of the DNA aligns better with TRBJ2-7, so the J call may be wrong. CDR1 is MNHEY, CDR2 SVGAGI, per germline. CDR3 length: 11 residues. DNA for the CDR3: TGTGCCAGCAGCCGAACAGACGAGCAGTACTTC. It yields the protein CASSRTDEQYF.

The chain's CDR3 is CASRYLANTEAFF. CDR3 DNA: TGTGCCAGCAGGTACCTGGCCAACACTGAAGCTTTCTTT. The gene calls are TRBV7-2 and TRBJ1-1; D is undetermined. Germline CDR1 and CDR2: SGHTA and FQGNSA. Trimming cost V 6 bases and J 2 bases, with 10 bases left between them. The CDR3 has 13 residues.

This clonotype was counted between two and nine times. The V call is TRBV5-1, the J call TRBJ2-6; the D is unclear. From germline, CDR1 is SGHRS and CDR2 YFSETQ. The ends were cut back, 4 bases at V and 0 bases at J, with 8 bases in the middle. The CDR3 is 15 residues long. The CDR3 protein is CASSTLGSGANVLTF. Written as DNA, the CDR3 is TGCGCCAGCAGCACGCTTGGCTCTGGGGCCAACGTCCTGACTTTC.

V and J are TRBV9 and TRBJ2-4, with 7 nucleotides matching TRBD1. V trimming: 4 bases; J trimming: 8 bases; junction bases outside the gene matches: 9. Germline values: CDR1 SGDLS, CDR2 YYNGEE. The CDR3 has 14 residues. The CDR3 loop reads CASSQDRAGYIQYF. CDR3 sequence (DNA): TGTGCCAGCAGCCAAGACAGGGCTGGCTACATTCAGTACTTC.

This clonotype has just a few counts. This chain joins TRBV15 and TRBJ2-7; D gene uncertain. There are 12 residues in the CDR3. Per the germline V gene, CDR1 is LNHNV and CDR2 is YYDKDF (reference sequence). V lost 3 bases and J 4 bases, leaving 7 bases between the germline ends. CDR3 residues: CATSSENYEQYF. CDR3 sequence (DNA): TGTGCCACCAGCAGTGAAAATTACGAGCAGTACTTC.

The chain employs TRBV7-9 and TRBJ2-5; D remains ambiguous. CDR3 length equals 13 residues. Germline CDR1 and CDR2: SEHNR and FQNEAQ (reference sequence). Trimming shortened V by 3 bases and J by 4 bases, and 9 bases separated the two germline ends. In nucleotides, the CDR3 is TGTGCCAGCAGCTTCCCCTCACCAGAGACCCAGTACTTC. As protein: CASSFPSPETQYF. Combining the CDR3 with reference TRBV7-9 and TRBJ2-5 gives the whole variable domain DTGVSQNPRHKITKRGQNVTFRCDPISEHNRLYWYRQTLGQGPEFLTYFQNEAQLEKSRLLSDRFSAERPKGSFSTLEIQRTEQGDSAMYLCASSFPSPETQYFGPGTRLLVL.

The genes are TRBV7-9 and TRBJ1-1; no reliable D call. This CDR3 spans 15 amino acids. Germline V gene data show CDR1 as SEHNR and CDR2 as FQNEAQ (reference sequence). Trimming took off 1 base at V and 1 base at J, with 10 bases between the two ends. The CDR3 sequence is CASSLGGVGNTEAFF. The CDR3 region has the DNA TGTGCCAGCAGCTTAGGGGGTGTGGGGAACACTGAAGCTTTCTTT. Full variable domain (missing parts from reference TRBV7-9 and TRBJ1-1): DTGVSQNPRHKITKRGQNVTFRCDPISEHNRLYWYRQTLGQGPEFLTYFQNEAQLEKSRLLSDRFSAERPKGSFSTLEIQRTEQGDSAMYLCASSLGGVGNTEAFFGQGTRLTVV.

This clonotype was seen a handful of times. The rearrangement uses TRBV20-1 and TRBJ1-1; TRBD1 is a possible D gene (6 bases). Trimming left V 5 bases short and J 2 bases short, with 21 bases between. Germline CDR1 DFQATT, CDR2 SNEGSKA (reference sequence). The CDR3 spans 16 residues. This CDR3 reads CSARVDRTSGNTEAFF. The CDR3 DNA sequence: TGCAGTGCTCGCGTGGACAGAACGTCCGGCAACACTGAAGCTTTCTTT.

This chain connects TRBV7-9 to TRBJ2-3; 13 bases are shared with TRBD2. This CDR3 is built from 16 residues. CDR1 and CDR2 from the germline V gene are SEHNR and FQNEAQ (reference sequence). J lost 5 bases, V lost 4 bases, and 6 bases had no gene match. CDR3 amino acids: CASSSGTSGKVDTQYF. CDR3 in DNA: TGTGCCAGCAGCTCCGGGACTAGCGGGAAGGTAGATACGCAGTATTTT. The full variable domain, its missing parts supplied by reference TRBV7-9 and TRBJ2-3, is DTGVSQNPRHKITKRGQNVTFRCDPISEHNRLYWYRQTLGQGPEFLTYFQNEAQLEKSRLLSDRFSAERPKGSFSTLEIQRTEQGDSAMYLCASSSGTSGKVDTQYFGPGTRLTVL.

The chain recombines TRBV5-1 with TRBJ2-7; 7 positions agree with TRBD1. The CDR3 spans 16 residues. V was pared by 4 bases and J by 4 bases, with 14 bases of the junction left unmatched. The V gene's germline CDR1 is SGHRS and CDR2 YFSETQ. CDR3 residues: CASSPYSETGSYEQYF. As DNA, the CDR3 is TGCGCCAGCAGCCCCTACTCAGAGACAGGGTCGTACGAGCAGTACTTC.

The chain is built from TRBV7-8 and TRBJ2-3; maybe TRBD2 (5 bases). V was clipped by 2 bases and J by 5 bases, with 14 bases between them. Looked up from germline, CDR1 is SGHVS and CDR2 is FQNEAQ. The CDR3 totals 15 residues. In DNA, the CDR3 is TGTGCCAGCAGCTTAACAAGCGGACCACTAGATACGCAGTATTTT. Translation gives CASSLTSGPLDTQYF.

This sequence joins TRBV28 and TRBJ1-2; no reliable D call. V shed 3 bases and J shed 7 bases, with 15 bases lying between them. CDR1 MDHEN and CDR2 SYDVKM come from the germline V gene. The CDR3 is 14 residues long. The CDR3 bases are TGTGCCAGCAGTTTGGGCAGTTCTAAGGGTGGCTACACCTTC. Amino acids: CASSLGSSKGGYTF.

This chain joins TRBV20-1 and TRBJ1-6; a possible D gene is TRBD1 (6 bases). V shed 6 bases and J shed 6 bases, with 18 bases lying between them. The CDR3 has 15 amino acids. Germline CDR1 DFQATT, CDR2 SNEGSKA (reference sequence). The CDR3 DNA reads TGCAGTGCCCCAGGAGGGGGGGCAAGTAATTCACCCCTCCACTTT. It translates to CSAPGGGASNSPLHF.

This chain connects TRBV27 to TRBJ2-1; D is ambiguous. Between the trimmed V and J ends, which lost 2 bases and 8 bases, there was a span of 10 bases. The V gene's germline CDR1 is MNHEY and CDR2 SMNVEV (reference sequence). The CDR3 spans 13 residues. The CDR3 reads CASSLIPPDEQFF. Written as DNA, the CDR3 is TGTGCCAGCAGTTTAATTCCCCCGGATGAGCAGTTCTTC.

A remark on this clonotype: One end of the junction varies from germline; a read error may be responsible. The chain combines TRBV10-3 with TRBJ2-3; D is perhaps TRBD2 (6 bases). This CDR3 contains 14 residues. Germline V gene data show CDR1 as ENHRY and CDR2 as SYGVKD. The CDR3 loop reads CAISLAVRTDTRYF. In DNA, the CDR3 is TGTGCCATCAGTTTAGCGGTCCGCACAGATACGCGGTATTTT.

This clonotype was seen ten or more times. The V call is TRBV29-1, the J call TRBJ2-7, with D maybe TRBD2 (5 bases). CDR3 size: 11 residues. The ends were cut back, 6 bases at V and 4 bases at J, with 10 bases in the middle. CDR1 is SQVTM, CDR2 ANQGSEA, per germline. CDR3 DNA: TGCAGCGTCGGGGTAGGGTACGAGCAGTACTTC. Its translation: CSVGVGYEQYF.

The CDR3 reads CSVGVGTEAFF. Written as DNA, the CDR3 is TGCAGCGTTGGGGTGGGCACTGAAGCTTTCTTT. The genes are TRBV29-1 and TRBJ1-1; the D is unclear. With 4 bases removed from V and 4 bases from J, the gap between germline ends came to 7 bases. This CDR3 spans 11 amino acids. Germline CDR1 is SQVTM and CDR2 is ANQGSEA.